A single TCR beta chain is shown here with its context. The data are from a study of OX40 agonist ivuxolimab in advanced cancers. TCRdb's table, derived via immunoSEQ multiplex PCR, lists solely in-frame clones and lacks some. The data contain 45,000 to 50,000 clones, more than 85% of them singletons. The V gene lost 5 bases and the J gene lost 7 bases, with 18 bases spanning the gap. This CDR3 has 15 amino acids. CDR1 and CDR2 (germline): SGHRS, YFSETQ. The chain is built from TRBV5-1 and TRBJ1-4; a weak D match, TRBD1 (5 bases). This TCR was sampled from an adult with an advanced solid tumor such as melanoma, head and neck, liver or kidney cancer. The material sequenced was CD4+ or CD8+ T cells sorted from blood, taken in a trial of the OX40 agonist ivuxolimab. The chain's CDR3 is CASSLTSGQGEKLFF. The CDR3 DNA reads TGCGCCAGCAGTCTCACCTCCGGGCAGGGTGAAAAACTGTTTTTT.